The 22 T cell receptor beta chains given below trace back to one sample, sequenced in a study of blood T cell repertoires in COVID-19. Produced via immunoSEQ multiplex PCR; TCRdb's table is partial and in-frame only. The sample holds some 220,000 clones, 80% to 90% seen once. What was sequenced was peripheral blood. The source is a man aged 45-60 years who had recovered from COVID-19.

This clone was detected only once. The J gene is TRBJ2-1, the V gene TRBV7-9; D is possibly TRBD2 (6 bases). This CDR3 has 14 residues. Trimming stripped 1 base from V and 3 bases from J, with 7 bases between. Germline CDR1 reads SEHNR; CDR2 reads FQNEAQ (reference sequence). In DNA form, the CDR3 reads TGTGCCAGCAGCTTAGGGCGGGACTACAATGAGCAGTTCTTC. It specifies CASSLGRDYNEQFF.

The chain joins TRBV6-5 to TRBJ1-2, with TRBD1 identical over 12 bases. After removal of 9 bases from V and 8 bases from J, the junction contained 7 bases not matched to a gene. Germline V CDR1 and CDR2: MNHEY, SVGAGI. The CDR3 is made up of 13 amino acids. CDR3 DNA sequence: TGTGCCAGTGGGACAGGGGGCCTGGAAGGCTACACCTTC. Its translation is CASGTGGLEGYTF.

The V and J genes are TRBV2 and TRBJ2-5, with D uncertain. The V gene lost 8 bases and the J gene lost 5 bases, with 18 bases spanning the gap. Per germline, CDR1 SNHLY and CDR2 FYNNEI. The CDR3 contains 14 residues. DNA for the CDR3: TGTGCCAGCTGCCCGGCGGCGGCCGGTGAGACCCAGTACTTC. Protein product: CASCPAAAGETQYF.

To note about this clone: One end of the junction does not line up with germline, which may come from a read error. The chain links TRBV6-5 to TRBJ2-7, with TRBD1 matching over 7 bases. This CDR3 is 14 amino acids long. Germline assignment: CDR1 MNHEY and CDR2 SVGAGI. Written as DNA, the CDR3 is TGTGCCAGCAGAACCGCCGGGACAGCCTACGCGCAGTACTTC. Amino acid sequence: CASRTAGTAYAQYF.

This clone was seen only a few times. This sequence joins TRBV6-1 and TRBJ1-1, with a possible D match to TRBD1 (5 bases). Germline V gene sequence: CDR1 MNHNS, CDR2 SASEGT. This CDR3 region has 13 residues. The V end was cut by 2 bases, the J end by 7 bases, with 11 bases between. CDR3 coding DNA: TGTGCCAGCAGTGAATGGGCCGGGGGTGAAGCTTTCTTT. The encoded protein is CASSEWAGGEAFF.

This chain links TRBV6-6 with TRBJ2-4; the match to TRBD1 covers 8 bases. The CDR3 is 14 residues long. The junction had 5 bases not matched to a gene; V was cut back by 7 bases and J by 3 bases. Per the germline V gene, CDR1 is MNHNY and CDR2 is SVGAGI (reference sequence). Here the CDR3 reads CASTATGVKNIQYF. CDR3 DNA sequence: TGTGCCAGCACCGCGACAGGGGTCAAAAACATTCAGTACTTC.

The J gene is TRBJ1-5, the V gene TRBV5-1; no clear D. CDR1 SGHRS and CDR2 YFSETQ come from the germline V gene. Trimming removed 0 bases at V and 7 bases at J, with 11 bases between. The CDR3 covers 14 residues. The CDR3 nucleotides are TGCGCCAGCAGCTTGGCCGCGGGTGGGCAGCCCCAGCATTTT. It specifies CASSLAAGGQPQHF.

The genes are TRBV19 and TRBJ1-5; maybe TRBD1 (5 bases). V was trimmed by 5 bases and J by 2 bases, leaving 16 bases between them. This CDR3 has 16 amino acids. Germline V gene lookup returns CDR1 LNHDA and CDR2 SQIVND (reference sequence). The CDR3 is CASSLPSAGGNQPQHF. The CDR3 DNA sequence: TGTGCCAGTAGTCTCCCCTCGGCGGGGGGCAATCAGCCCCAGCATTTT.

This clone has only one observation. This chain's CDR3 is CASSPIPTGQGAGGYTF. In DNA form, the CDR3 reads TGTGCCAGCAGCCCAATACCAACCGGACAGGGGGCCGGTGGCTACACCTTC. The chain is built from TRBV9 and TRBJ1-2; the match to TRBD1 covers 11 bases. Germline-derived CDR1 and CDR2 are SGDLS and YYNGEE. CDR3 length equals 17 residues. V lost 4 bases to trimming and J lost 7 bases; unmatched junction nucleotides: 15.

The rearrangement joins TRBV29-1 to TRBJ2-3, with a tentative D call TRBD2 (5 bases). Trimming left V 1 base short and J 3 bases short, with 11 bases between. CDR1 is SQVTM, CDR2 ANQGSEA, per germline. The CDR3 is 14 residues long. This CDR3 is CSVEVSGITDTQYF. The CDR3 DNA reads as TGCAGCGTTGAAGTCAGCGGAATTACAGATACGCAGTATTTT.

This chain uses TRBV7-2 with TRBJ2-5; 10 nucleotides match TRBD2. The J segment lost 5 bases and the V segment lost 5 bases, leaving 5 bases of the junction unmatched. The CDR3 contains 14 residues. Looked up from germline, CDR1 is SGHTA and CDR2 is FQGNSA. The CDR3 bases are TGTGCCAGCAGCCATAGCGGGAGGACTGAGACCCAGTACTTC. Amino acid sequence: CASSHSGRTETQYF.

The rearrangement links TRBV2 to TRBJ1-2; the D is unclear. Trimming left V 4 bases short and J 7 bases short, with 19 bases between. The CDR3 is 15 amino acids. From germline, CDR1 is SNHLY and CDR2 FYNNEI. The CDR3 DNA is TGTGCCAGCAGTGTGTTTGCCGCCCGGGAGGGTGGCTACACCTTC. Encoded protein: CASSVFAAREGGYTF.

The chain joins TRBV18 to TRBJ2-1; 9 nucleotides agree with TRBD2. Germline V gives CDR1 KGHSH, CDR2 LQKENI. CDR3 length: 15 amino acids. With 6 bases clipped from V and 3 bases from J, the junction kept 6 bases outside the gene matches. The CDR3 region is CASSAGTSNYNEQFF. CDR3 DNA: TGTGCCAGCTCTGCCGGGACTAGCAACTACAATGAGCAGTTCTTC.

The chain carries TRBV4-1 and TRBJ2-2; the match to TRBD1 covers 10 bases. CDR3 length: 13 amino acids. Per the germline V gene, CDR1 is MGHRA and CDR2 is YSYEKL. Germline trimming cut 11 bases from V and 3 bases from J; bases unmatched to any gene: 3. Here the CDR3 DNA reads TGCGCCGGAGGACAGGGGGACACCGGGGAGCTGTTTTTT. Its translation: CAGGQGDTGELFF.

V usage is TRBV29-1 and J usage is TRBJ1-1; D is ambiguous. V lost 4 bases, J lost 1 base, and 10 bases lay in between. The CDR3 runs 13 residues. Germline CDR1 and CDR2: SQVTM and ANQGSEA. Here the CDR3 DNA reads TGCAGCGTTGGGGTAGGGAGGAACACTGAAGCTTTCTTT. Its protein product is CSVGVGRNTEAFF.

The V gene is TRBV3-1 (or the pseudogene TRBV3-2), the J gene TRBJ2-3, with 10 bases matching TRBD2. The trim removed 0 bases at V and 8 bases at J, leaving 11 bases unmatched. The germline CDR1 and CDR2 sequences are LGHDT and YNNKEL (reference sequence). This CDR3 has 17 residues. The CDR3 protein is CASSQENLAGDPGTQYF. The DNA for the CDR3 is TGTGCCAGCAGCCAAGAAAACCTAGCGGGAGATCCGGGTACGCAGTATTTT.

The rearrangement joins TRBV19 to TRBJ2-7; 10 bases align to TRBD1. V trimming: 4 bases; J trimming: 7 bases; junction bases outside the gene matches: 4. CDR1 is LNHDA, CDR2 SQIVND, per germline (reference sequence). This CDR3 has 13 amino acids. For the CDR3, the DNA is TGTGCCAGTAGTAGGGACAGGGGTAGGGAGCAGTACTTC. It is translated as CASSRDRGREQYF.

The V and J genes are TRBV28 and TRBJ2-3, with 12 bases fitting TRBD2. V lost 5 bases and J lost 2; bases outside the gene matches: 11. Germline-derived CDR1 and CDR2 are MDHEN and SYDVKM. There are 18 residues in the CDR3. The CDR3 DNA sequence: TGTGCCAGCAGTCCCCGACTAGCGGGAGAGGGGGCCACAGATACGCAGTATTTT. Its translation is CASSPRLAGEGATDTQYF.

This clone was found once. The chain employs TRBV27 and TRBJ2-7; D might be TRBD1 (5 bases). V shed 10 bases and J shed 3 bases, with 16 bases lying between them. CDR3 size: 13 residues. The germline gives CDR1 MNHEY, CDR2 SMNVEV (reference sequence). The CDR3 loop is CATSQQDNYEQYF. CDR3 DNA sequence: TGTGCCACCTCCCAACAGGACAACTACGAGCAGTACTTC.

The V call is TRBV6-5, the J call TRBJ2-7; 7 nucleotides align to TRBD1. Germline values: CDR1 MNHEY, CDR2 SVGAGI. V lost 6 bases and J lost 0; bases outside the gene matches: 5. CDR3 length: 14 residues. The CDR3 protein is CASRTGESSYEQYF. CDR3 in DNA: TGTGCCAGCAGAACAGGGGAGAGCTCCTACGAGCAGTACTTC.

This clone was counted between two and nine times. The V call is TRBV29-1, the J call TRBJ1-2; TRBD1 agrees at 10 bases. CDR1 and CDR2 from the germline V gene are SQVTM and ANQGSEA. J lost 8 bases, V lost 0 bases, and 9 bases had no gene match. The CDR3 length is 15 residues. This chain's CDR3 is CSVEDKDRGFGGYTF. The CDR3 coding sequence is TGCAGCGTTGAAGACAAGGACAGGGGGTTCGGGGGCTACACCTTC.

The chain recombines TRBV29-1 with TRBJ1-3; 7 bases align to TRBD1. The CDR3 consists of 11 residues. Germline loops: CDR1 SQVTM, CDR2 ANQGSEA. Written as DNA, the CDR3 is TGCAGTGCTGCAATGGGGACAGACATATATTTT. The encoded protein is CSAAMGTDIYF. The full variable domain, completed using reference TRBV29-1 and TRBJ1-3, is SAVISQKPSRDICQRGTSLTIQCQVDSQVTMMFWYRQQPGQSLTLIATANQGSEATYESGFVIDKFPISRPNLTFSTLTVSNMSPEDSSIYLCSAAMGTDIYFGEGSWLTVV.